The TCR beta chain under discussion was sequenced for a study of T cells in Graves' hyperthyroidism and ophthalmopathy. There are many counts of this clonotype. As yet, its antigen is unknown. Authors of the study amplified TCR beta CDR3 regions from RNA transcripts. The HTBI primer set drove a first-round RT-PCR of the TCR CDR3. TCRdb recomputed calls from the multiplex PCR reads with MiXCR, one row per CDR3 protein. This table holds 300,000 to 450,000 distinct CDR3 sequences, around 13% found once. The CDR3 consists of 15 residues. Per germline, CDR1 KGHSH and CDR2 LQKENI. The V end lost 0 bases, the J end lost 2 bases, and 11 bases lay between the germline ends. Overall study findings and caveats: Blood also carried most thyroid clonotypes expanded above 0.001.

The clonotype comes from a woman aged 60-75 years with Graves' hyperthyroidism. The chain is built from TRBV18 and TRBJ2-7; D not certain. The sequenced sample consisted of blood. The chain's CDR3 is CASSPPEAPTYEQYF. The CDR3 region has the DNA TGTGCCAGCTCACCACCCGAGGCACCAACCTACGAGCAGTACTTC.